Listed below are T cell receptor beta chains from one sample, sequenced in a study of technical replicates of blood from a handful of donors. Sequencing was performed with immunoSEQ multiplex PCR; in TCRdb, only in-frame clones are kept and a portion is missing. Of about 90,000 clones listed, roughly 93% are singletons. What was sequenced was T cells isolated from PBMCs. The origin of the receptors is a human donor in good health. Each CDR3 is given with its conserved first and last residue. A D gene is named only where the DNA matches it firmly. Part of the rows lack a size; the others show once, few, many or a class for expanded clones.

clone_size d_call j_call v_call cdr3_nt cdr3_aa
once TRBD1 TRBJ2-1 TRBV7-6 TGTGCCAGCAGCTTAGAGCTCGGACAGGGGACCTACAATGAGCAGTTCTTC CASSLELGQGTYNEQFF
once . TRBJ1-1 TRBV4-1 TGCGCCAGCAGCCAAGTGGGTAGAGGGAACACTGAAGCTTTCTTT CASSQVGRGNTEAFF
once . TRBJ2-7 TRBV28 TGTGCCAGCAACCATAGGGGGACCGTATCCTACGAGCAGTACTTC CASNHRGTVSYEQYF
. TRBD1 TRBJ2-2 TRBV4-1 TGCGCCAGCAGCCTAGAGCACAGGGGGCGATGGACCGGGGAGCTGTTTTTT CASSLEHRGRWTGELFF
. . TRBJ1-4 TRBV5-6 TGTGCCAGCAGCTTGGAGGCCAGGGGCGGTGAAAAACTGTTTTTT CASSLEARGGEKLFF
once . TRBJ1-1 TRBV7-8 TGTGCCAGCAGCTTAAGGGGGTGGATCTCGATGACTGAAGCTTTCTTT CASSLRGWISMTEAFF
. TRBD1 TRBJ2-2 TRBV29-1 TGCAGCGCATCAGGGGGCTGGAACACCGGGGAGCTGTTTTTT CSASGGWNTGELFF
. TRBD1 TRBJ2-7 TRBV4-1 TGCGCCAGCAGCCAAGACCAGGGGGCCCCCTACGAGCAGTACTTC CASSQDQGAPYEQYF
. . TRBJ2-5 TRBV5-1 TGCGCCAGCAGCTTCGGGGATCACCTTGGGGAGACCCAGTACTTC CASSFGDHLGETQYF
. . TRBJ1-2 TRBV19 TGTGCCAGTAGTATGAGTGGTAATGTAGAGGGCTACACCTTC CASSMSGNVEGYTF
. . TRBJ2-2 TRBV28 TGTGCCAGCAGGATTAGCGGGAACACCGGGGAGCTGTTTTTT CASRISGNTGELFF
. TRBD1 TRBJ2-7 TRBV29-1 TGCAGCGTTGAGCCAGCGGGACAGGGGAGCTACGAGCAGTACTTC CSVEPAGQGSYEQYF
. . TRBJ1-1 TRBV7-2 TGTGCCAGCAGCTTAGCGTGGACAAACACTGAAGCTTTCTTT CASSLAWTNTEAFF
. . TRBJ1-1 TRBV12-5 TGTGCTAGTGGTATACAGGGTAACACTGAAGCTTTCTTT CASGIQGNTEAFF
. . TRBJ2-5 TRBV19 TGTGCCAGTAGACTCGGGACACAAGAGACCCAGTACTTC CASRLGTQETQYF
. . TRBJ2-1 TRBV27 TGTGCCAGCAGCCCAGGGATTTGGAATGAGCAGTTCTTC CASSPGIWNEQFF
. TRBD1 TRBJ1-2 TRBV5-1 TGCGCCAGCAGCCCTTGGACAGGGGGCAGTAGTGGCTACACCTTC CASSPWTGGSSGYTF
. . TRBJ1-1 TRBV7-9 TGTGCCAGCAGCTTAGAAACGGGTTGGGACACTGAAGCTTTCTTT CASSLETGWDTEAFF
once . TRBJ1-2 TRBV10-3 TGTGCCATCCTGACGGAATTAGGTCTAACTAATGGCTACACCTTC CAILTELGLTNGYTF
. . TRBJ2-7 TRBV7-9 TGTGCCAGCAGCTTCCCTCTCTCCTACGAGCAGTACTTC CASSFPLSYEQYF
. . TRBJ2-2 TRBV30 TGTGCCTGGAGAATTGGCCGAAACACCGGGGAGCTGTTTTTT CAWRIGRNTGELFF
. . TRBJ2-1 TRBV9 TGTGCCAGCAGCGGCGGGGATTACAATGAGCAGTTCTTC CASSGGDYNEQFF
. . TRBJ2-1 TRBV7-9 TGTGCCAGCAGCTCAACGCTAGACCAGTATTGGCAGTTCTTC CASSSTLDQYWQFF
. . TRBJ2-7 TRBV6-5 TGTGCCAGCGGAGACCTCCTCATCTACGAGCAGTACTTC CASGDLLIYEQYF
. . TRBJ1-5 TRBV6-5 TGTGCCAGCAGTTACTACCCAGGGGGCAATCAGCCCCAGCATTTT CASSYYPGGNQPQHF
. TRBD2 TRBJ2-5 TRBV28 TGTGCCAGCAGTCCGGGACTAGCGGGAGTTCGCGGGACCCAGTACTTC CASSPGLAGVRGTQYF
. TRBD1 TRBJ2-6 TRBV19 TGTGCCAGTGCACAGGGGGCGCTGGGGGCCAACGTCCTGACTTTC CASAQGALGANVLTF
once . TRBJ2-7 TRBV6-6 TGTGCCAGCAGTCCTCGGGCAGGGGGGTACCGCGAGCAGTACTTC CASSPRAGGYREQYF
. . TRBJ2-1 TRBV9 TGTGCCAGCAGCTCCCAGGACAGCTCCTACAATGAGCAGTTCTTC CASSSQDSSYNEQFF
. . TRBJ2-7 TRBV27 TGTGCCAGCAGTTTATCCGGCGAGCAGTACTTC CASSLSGEQYF
. TRBD2 TRBJ2-1 TRBV14 TGTGCCAGCAGCCTAGCGGGAAATGAGCAGTTCTTC CASSLAGNEQFF
once . TRBJ1-1 TRBV14 TGTGCCAGCAGCCAAGATCCCGGGTTTCTTTTCCAAGACCAGACGGGCACTGAAGCTTTCTTT CASSQDPGFLFQDQTGTEAFF
once . TRBJ2-3 TRBV19 TGTGCCTCCGGGGTTACAGATACGCAGTATTTT CASGVTDTQYF
. . TRBJ2-1 TRBV5-4 TGTGCCAGCAGCTTCGGGGGGCTTTTGTTTGAGCAGTTCTTC CASSFGGLLFEQFF
. . TRBJ2-3 TRBV29-1 TGCAGCGTTGTGTCCGTCTCTAGCACAGATACGCAGTATTTT CSVVSVSSTDTQYF
. . TRBJ1-6 TRBV2 TGTGCCAGCAGTTTGACAGGAAGCTCCTATAATTCACCCCTCCACTTT CASSLTGSSYNSPLHF
. . TRBJ2-1 TRBV28 TGTGCCAGCAGTCTAGTTTACAATGAGCAGTTCTTC CASSLVYNEQFF
. TRBD2 TRBJ2-7 TRBV28 TGTGCCAGCAGTCGCGCTGGGACTAGCGGAAAGTACGAGCAGTACTTC CASSRAGTSGKYEQYF
. TRBD1 TRBJ2-1 TRBV19 TGTGCCATTCAAGTGGCATCCGGGACAGGGGTGGATGAGCAGTTCTTC CAIQVASGTGVDEQFF
. . TRBJ2-3 TRBV2 TGTGCCAGCAGTGACGGCCACCGACTCACAGATACGCAGTATTTT CASSDGHRLTDTQYF
. . TRBJ2-2 TRBV20-1 TGCAGTGCTAATTTAGGGGCAGAGCTGTTTTTT CSANLGAELFF